This T cell receptor beta chain came from a study of blood T cell repertoires in COVID-19. Whole-study context: Material from acute and convalescent COVID-19 was sourced from the United States, Italy and Spain. T cells, B-cell-depleted T cells, or PBMCs supplied cDNA or gDNA.

Source study methods: Quantification of nucleated cells was approximated via reference gene primer amplification. Method: immunoSEQ multiplex PCR; TCRdb's copy keeps in-frame clones and lacks some. That table gives V, J and clone size, and the DNA gave D and trimming. The table shows around 23,000 clones, with roughly 90% occurring only once. CDR1 is MNHEY and CDR2 is SVGAGI in the germline V gene. The length of the CDR3 is 16 residues. Unmatched junction bases numbered 7, after V lost 2 bases and J lost 1 base. Sequencing used peripheral blood. This TCR was sampled from a human donor in a cohort sampled during active COVID-19. The J gene is TRBJ1-1, the V gene TRBV6-5; 7 bases are a match to TRBD1. The chain's CDR3 is CASSYATGVGNTEAFF. The CDR3 DNA reads as TGTGCCAGCAGTTACGCCACAGGGGTTGGGAACACTGAAGCTTTCTTT.